The 8 T cell receptor beta chains presented below share a single source sample, sequenced in a study of cytomegalovirus exposure and HLA in healthy donors. PCR used 60 Vbeta primers and 13 Jbeta primers. Method: immunoSEQ multiplex PCR; TCRdb's copy keeps in-frame clones and lacks some. Of some 130,000 clones listed, roughly 82% are singletons. Sample: PBMCs. All receptors derive from a male donor in good health and CMV-seropositive.

V is TRBV11-2 and J is TRBJ1-2; D uncertain. The CDR3 is 13 residues long. Trimming stripped 5 bases from V and 2 bases from J, with 9 bases between. CDR1 is SGHAT and CDR2 is FQNNGV in the germline V gene. CDR3 sequence reads: CASSPEANYGYTF. CDR3 bases: TGTGCCAGCAGCCCCGAGGCGAACTATGGCTACACCTTC.

The genes are TRBV13 and TRBJ2-1; D is uncertain. Germline CDR1 and CDR2: PRHDT and FYEKMQ (reference sequence). The V gene lost 2 bases and the J gene lost 7 bases, with 15 bases spanning the gap. The CDR3 loop spans 15 amino acids. The CDR3 DNA sequence: TGTGCCAGCAGCTTATTGTTTACCTCCGGTAATGAGCAGTTCTTC. Its protein product is CASSLLFTSGNEQFF.

V usage is TRBV7-9 and J usage is TRBJ1-1; unclear D gene. The length of the CDR3 is 13 residues. Germline CDR1 and CDR2: SEHNR and FQNEAQ (reference sequence). Trimming took 5 bases from V and 11 from J, leaving 18 bases between them. The DNA for the CDR3 is TGTGCCAGCAGCGACCGTGGAGGTGATTGGGCTTTCTTT. Translation gives CASSDRGGDWAFF.

The J gene is TRBJ1-5, the V gene TRBV5-8, with 7 nucleotides matching TRBD1. There are 14 residues in the CDR3. Unmatched junction bases numbered 4, after V lost 4 bases and J lost 3 bases. CDR1 and CDR2 (germline): SGHTS, YDEGEE. Here the CDR3 DNA reads TGTGCCAGCAGCGTGGGACAGCCCAATCAGCCCCAGCATTTT. It encodes CASSVGQPNQPQHF.

This chain connects TRBV6-1 to TRBJ2-7; tentative D call: TRBD2 (5 bases). The CDR3 loop spans 13 amino acids. Between the trimmed V and J ends, which lost 5 bases and 2 bases, there was a span of 10 bases. In germline, CDR1 is MNHNS, CDR2 SASEGT. The CDR3 sequence is CASSRTGTYEQYF. The DNA for the CDR3 is TGTGCCAGCAGTCGGACGGGGACCTACGAGCAGTACTTC.

This chain joins TRBV18 and TRBJ1-6; 9 nucleotides line up with TRBD1. V shed 3 bases and J 5 bases; nucleotides not matched to a gene: 8. The CDR3 is made up of 17 amino acids. Germline loops: CDR1 KGHSH, CDR2 LQKENI. The CDR3 loop is CASSPLGTGSDNSPLHF. CDR3 bases: TGTGCCAGCTCACCCCTTGGGACAGGGTCTGATAATTCACCCCTCCACTTT.

The chain links TRBV30 to TRBJ1-4; D gene ambiguous. CDR1 GTSNPN and CDR2 SVGIG come from the germline V gene (reference sequence). The CDR3 extends over 13 amino acids. V gave up 3 bases and J gave up 7 bases, with 12 bases separating them. In nucleotides, the CDR3 is TGTGCCTGGAGGTCTACGGGAGCTGAAAAACTGTTTTTT. Translated, it gives CAWRSTGAEKLFF.

The rearrangement joins TRBV5-1 to TRBJ2-2; D is unclear. The V end lost 0 bases, the J end lost 2 bases, and 5 bases lay between the germline ends. Germline V gene data show CDR1 as SGHRS and CDR2 as YFSETQ. The CDR3 runs to 14 residues. CDR3 loop: CASSLAVNTGELFF. Here the CDR3 DNA reads TGCGCCAGCAGCTTGGCGGTTAACACCGGGGAGCTGTTTTTT.